The source of this T cell receptor (beta chain) is a study of graft-versus-host responses after intestinal transplantation (dated by TCRdb to about 2021). For the wider study: The transplants that recipients got were multivisceral, liver-intestinal, or isolated intestinal. Anti-thymocyte globulin induction was given to all recipients, followed by maintenance tacrolimus and steroids for 3 to 4 years. After intestinal transplantation, graft-versus-host and host-versus-graft alloreactive T cell clones in the graft, circulation and bone marrow were tracked using bulk TCR-beta CDR3 sequencing. To identify alloreactive clones, pre-transplant mixed lymphocyte reaction products were sequenced and then compared with unstimulated pre-transplant donor and recipient T cells. A cohort of fewer than 25 intestinal transplant recipients, including one retransplant, was enrolled, and 3 patients lacking pretransplant specimens were excluded. Donor T cell macrochimerism was defined as a peak of at least 4% donor T cells among recipient peripheral blood mononuclear cells. Instead of going to the commercial service, samples from a few later patients were sequenced in-house on an Illumina MiSeq and processed with MiXCR.

In the case of this clone: Its antigen specificity is not known. No base quality values were provided; no much bigger clone lies one nucleotide off.

The germline V gene supplies CDR1 SQVTM and CDR2 ANQGSEA. The trim is 4 bases for V and 1 base for J, with a gap of 7 bases between the germline ends. The CDR3 contains 12 residues, cysteine and phenylalanine counted. Just the 36-base CDR3 DNA is kept, in frame starting at base 1. Beyond this particular receptor, the publication reports: High GvH to HvG T cell clonal ratios were observed in the allografts of patients with donor T cell macrochimerism. Conclusions were limited by the relatively low number and heterogeneity of intestinal transplant patients. GvH clones were detected in recipient bone marrow, and some appeared earlier in ileal mucosa or blood, consistent with an intestinal mucosal origin. Early after transplant, declines in HvG clones were associated with peak levels of circulating GvH clones.

In the first month after transplant, blood samples were collected up to 4 times, and after that at least monthly when available. Libraries came from the immunoSEQ multiplex PCR assay. For most patients, genomic DNA was subjected to high-throughput TCR-beta CDR3 sequencing by Adaptive Biotechnologies. The published analysis was carried out like this. Adaptive's ImmunoSEQ software supplied the TCR sequencing data for 15 to 20 patients, while MiXCR and VDJtools were used to process three other patients. CDR3 nucleotide sequences shared between donor and recipient were removed because the origin of such sequences could not be assigned. Alloreactive clones required at least 2-fold expansion over unstimulated cells and minimum CFSE-low frequency of 0.002% (template counts) or 0.001% (read counts). Clones detected in sequenced pre-transplant spleen, lymph node, or MLR CFSE-low populations of the donor or recipient were defined as mappable. The cumulative frequency of alloreactive clones was calculated as a percentage of all sequences, weighted by copy number. TCRdb obtained this table from immuneACCESS and retained in-frame rearrangements with V and J assigned. These tables miss some clones; where compared with another copy, unresolved V genes account for less than half of the shortfall, and the remainder is unexplained. Clone size and the V and J calls come from that table; the DNA yielded D and trimming. The sample table shows around 29,000 clones, and about 92% are seen once. Around 0.72% of the sample rests with the top ten.

This TCR derives from a human patient who received an intestinal transplant, so some T cells may come from the graft donor. The chain links TRBV29-1 with TRBJ2-5; TRBD2 could be the D gene, as 5 bases match. Sequences were derived from PBMCs, sampled roughly 62 days after intestinal transplant. The CDR3 region has the sequence CSVAGVQETQYF. The base sequence is TGCAGCGTTGCCGGGGTCCAAGAGACCCAGTACTTC.